These 22 T cell receptor beta chains share one sample of origin, sequenced in a study of OX40 agonist ivuxolimab in advanced cancers. Produced via immunoSEQ multiplex PCR; TCRdb's table is partial and in-frame only. In the table there are approximately 61,000 clones, approximately 89% of which are singletons. Sequenced material: CD4+ or CD8+ T cells sorted from blood, taken in a trial of the OX40 agonist ivuxolimab. The receptors come from an adult with an advanced solid tumor such as melanoma, head and neck, liver or kidney cancer.

V and J are TRBV11-2 and TRBJ1-1; unclear D gene. The CDR3 is 16 amino acids. V lost 1 base and J lost 0, with 12 bases in between. Per germline, CDR1 SGHAT and CDR2 FQNNGV. Here the CDR3 reads CASSLVSLQLNTEAFF. Here the CDR3 DNA reads TGTGCCAGCAGCTTAGTCTCTTTACAGTTGAACACTGAAGCTTTCTTT.

CDR3 region: CASSEGGGTDYSPLHF. CDR3 coding DNA: TGTGCCAGCAGTGAAGGAGGAGGGACGGACTATTCACCCCTCCACTTT. V gene TRBV2 combines with J gene TRBJ1-6, with D tentatively TRBD1 (5 bases). Between the trimmed V and J ends, which lost 1 base and 8 bases, there was a span of 15 bases. The CDR3 extends over 16 amino acids. The germline gives CDR1 SNHLY, CDR2 FYNNEI.

This chain joins TRBV29-1 and TRBJ1-1, with 12 bases identical to TRBD1. V was pared by 7 bases and J by 8 bases, with 8 bases of the junction left unmatched. CDR1 is SQVTM, CDR2 ANQGSEA, per germline. The CDR3 covers 13 residues. CDR3 amino acids: CSAASGTGGEAFF. Here the CDR3 DNA reads TGCAGCGCCGCCTCCGGGACAGGGGGCGAAGCTTTCTTT.

The CDR3 protein is CASSPQISDTQYF. CDR3 DNA sequence: TGTGCCAGCAGCCCCCAAATTTCAGATACGCAGTATTTT. The chain joins TRBV27 to TRBJ2-3, with unresolved D. CDR3 length: 13 residues. Trimming left V 6 bases short and J 4 bases short, with 11 bases between. Germline CDR1 reads MNHEY; CDR2 reads SMNVEV (reference sequence).

The chain employs TRBV10-3 and TRBJ1-1, with 9 bases aligning to TRBD1. This CDR3 region has 16 residues. The V segment lost 6 bases and the J segment 6 bases; nucleotides outside the gene matches: 14. Germline V gene data show CDR1 as ENHRY and CDR2 as SYGVKD. The DNA for the CDR3 is TGTGCCATCAGAACAGGGACAGGGATTGGGCTGGCTGAAGCTTTCTTT. Protein: CAIRTGTGIGLAEAFF.

The chain combines TRBV19 with TRBJ1-4; D ambiguous. Germline values: CDR1 LNHDA, CDR2 SQIVND (reference sequence). The V gene lost 5 bases and the J gene lost 8 bases, with 12 bases spanning the gap. There are 13 residues in the CDR3. The CDR3 region has the DNA TGTGCCAGTAGTTTCTTGGACCGAGAAAAACTGTTTTTT. This encodes CASSFLDREKLFF. Full variable domain (remainder filled in from reference TRBV19 and TRBJ1-4): DGGITQSPKYLFRKEGQNVTLSCEQNLNHDAMYWYRQDPGQGLRLIYYSQIVNDFQKGDIAEGYSVSREKKESFPLTVTSAQKNPTAFYLCASSFLDREKLFFGSGTQLSVL.

This rearrangement joins TRBV25-1 to TRBJ2-3, with 11 nucleotides matching TRBD2. The length of the CDR3 is 16 residues. Germline V lookup: CDR1 MGHDK, CDR2 SYGVNS. The V segment lost 7 bases and the J segment 5 bases; nucleotides outside the gene matches: 11. Written as DNA, the CDR3 is TGTGCCAGCATTGGGACTAGCGGACGCCTCATAGATACGCAGTATTTT. As protein: CASIGTSGRLIDTQYF.

The chain uses TRBV27 and TRBJ1-2, with 8 bases aligning to TRBD1. Germline lookup yields CDR1 MNHEY and CDR2 SMNVEV (reference sequence). With V trimmed by 5 bases and J by 3 bases, 5 bases remained unmatched. This CDR3 has 14 residues. The CDR3 loop is CASSPLDRDYGYTF. CDR3 nucleotide sequence: TGTGCCAGCAGTCCCCTGGACAGGGACTATGGCTACACCTTC.

V usage is TRBV2 and J usage is TRBJ1-2; tentatively, D is TRBD1 (5 bases). The germline V gene has CDR1 SNHLY and CDR2 FYNNEI. The CDR3 covers 12 residues. V was cut by 7 bases and J by 3 bases, with 9 bases left in between. CDR3 amino acids: CASTGAYYGYTF. The CDR3 bases are TGTGCCAGCACCGGGGCCTACTATGGCTACACCTTC.

The chain carries TRBV28 and TRBJ2-5, with D unresolved. V lost 6 bases and J 8 bases, leaving 19 bases between the germline ends. The CDR3 extends over 14 amino acids. Looked up from germline, CDR1 is MDHEN and CDR2 is SYDVKM. Here the CDR3 DNA reads TGTGCCAGCAGCTCTAATTTCGGCCGTATCACCCAGTACTTC. The encoded protein is CASSSNFGRITQYF.

A single count supports this clone. This sequence joins TRBV19 and TRBJ1-2; D is perhaps TRBD1 (5 bases). The V end was cut by 8 bases, the J end by 2 bases, with 27 bases between. The V gene's germline CDR1 is LNHDA and CDR2 SQIVND (reference sequence). The CDR3 loop spans 18 amino acids. The CDR3 is CASDTPSRVWGENYGYTF. CDR3 nucleotides: TGTGCCAGTGATACCCCTTCGAGGGTTTGGGGCGAAAACTATGGCTACACCTTC.

This clone was counted a single time. Sequence at one end of the junction differs from germline and may be a read error. The chain recombines TRBV6-9 with TRBJ1-1, with D maybe TRBD1 (5 bases). The CDR3 is made up of 13 amino acids. In germline, CDR1 is MNHGY, CDR2 SVAAGI. This CDR3 is CASQLGRSTEAFF. The CDR3 DNA sequence: TGCGCCAGCCAGCTGGGACGTTCCACTGAAGCTTTCTTT.

This chain uses TRBV19 with TRBJ1-2; tentatively, D is TRBD1 (5 bases). CDR3 length: 17 amino acids. The germline gives CDR1 LNHDA, CDR2 SQIVND (reference sequence). The V end lost 4 bases, the J end lost 4 bases, and 22 bases lay between the germline ends. CDR3 sequence (DNA): TGTGCCAGTAGTAGGGACTTATCAGCCCCGGGGGGCTATGGCTACACCTTC. It yields the protein CASSRDLSAPGGYGYTF.

The rearrangement uses TRBV2 and TRBJ1-1, with D tentatively TRBD1 (5 bases). There are 14 residues in the CDR3. The germline CDR1 and CDR2 sequences are SNHLY and FYNNEI. The ends were cut back, 1 base at V and 7 bases at J, with 13 bases in the middle. The CDR3 here is CASSEGRAFNEAFF. CDR3 nucleotide sequence: TGTGCCAGCAGTGAAGGCAGGGCATTTAATGAAGCTTTCTTT. Full variable domain (rest looked up from reference TRBV2 and TRBJ1-1): EPEVTQTPSHQVTQMGQEVILRCVPISNHLYFYWYRQILGQKVEFLVSFYNNEISEKSEIFDDQFSVERPDGSNFTLKIRSTKLEDSAMYFCASSEGRAFNEAFFGQGTRLTVV.

As DNA, the CDR3 is TGCGCCAGCAGTGAGACTAGCCTTACGGGGGAGCTGTTTTTT. Its translation: CASSETSLTGELFF. This rearrangement joins TRBV10-2 to TRBJ2-2, with a weak D call TRBD2 (6 bases). Germline V CDR1 and CDR2: WSHSY, SAAADI. The CDR3 runs 14 residues. Trimming pared 2 bases from V and 8 bases from J, leaving 12 bases between.

The chain couples TRBV11-3 to TRBJ2-5, with D possibly TRBD1 on 6 matching bases. Germline V gives CDR1 SGHNT, CDR2 YENEEA. CDR3 length: 15 residues. V was shortened by 4 bases and J by 2 bases, with 14 bases between the two germline ends. The CDR3 region has the DNA TGTGCCAGCAGCTGGGCAAAGGGGGTACAAGAGACCCAGTACTTC. Protein sequence: CASSWAKGVQETQYF. Using reference TRBV11-3 and TRBJ2-5 for the parts outside the CDR3, the full variable domain is EAGVVQSPRYKIIEKKQPVAFWCNPISGHNTLYWYLQNLGQGPELLIRYENEEAVDDSQLPKDRFSAERLKGVDSTLKIQPAELGDSAVYLCASSWAKGVQETQYFGPGTRLLVL.

The chain is built from TRBV9 and TRBJ2-1; TRBD2 agrees at 9 bases. Germline CDR1 and CDR2: SGDLS and YYNGEE. The CDR3 sequence is 16 residues long. With 0 bases clipped from V and 2 bases from J, the junction kept 3 bases outside the gene matches. For the CDR3, the DNA is TGTGCCAGCAGCGTAGCTGGCGGGGGGGCCTACAATGAGCAGTTCTTC. Protein: CASSVAGGGAYNEQFF.

V is TRBV2 and J is TRBJ2-5, with 16 nucleotides matching TRBD2. Germline CDR1 is SNHLY and CDR2 is FYNNEI. CDR3 size: 18 residues. V lost 8 bases, J lost 1 base, and 10 bases stayed unmatched. The CDR3 DNA is TGTGCCAGCGGGGAAGAGGGACTAGCGGGGGGGTTCCAAGAGACCCAGTACTTC. Its protein product is CASGEEGLAGGFQETQYF.

The V and J genes are TRBV4-1 and TRBJ2-5; a possible D gene is TRBD2 (5 bases). There are 15 residues in the CDR3. CDR1 and CDR2 from the germline V gene are MGHRA and YSYEKL. V lost 0 bases and J lost 5, with 13 bases in between. The CDR3 spells CASSQDYSSGETQYF. The DNA of the CDR3 is TGCGCCAGCAGCCAAGATTACTCATCGGGGGAGACCCAGTACTTC.

The chain is built from TRBV5-1 and TRBJ1-1; 8 nucleotides agree with TRBD1. The CDR3 consists of 16 residues. Germline assignment: CDR1 SGHRS and CDR2 YFSETQ. J gave up 1 base and V 0 bases, and 5 bases lay outside the gene matches. The CDR3 loop reads CASSLAPGQGNTEAFF. The CDR3 nucleotides read TGCGCCAGCAGCTTGGCCCCCGGACAGGGGAACACTGAAGCTTTCTTT.

The rearrangement uses TRBV29-1 and TRBJ2-7, with TRBD1 identical over 9 bases. Germline CDR1 is SQVTM and CDR2 is ANQGSEA. This CDR3 spans 12 amino acids. Germline trimming cut 6 bases from V and 4 bases from J; bases unmatched to any gene: 4. CDR3 in DNA: TGCAGCGTGCCGGGACAGGGTTACGAGCAGTACTTC. Translating gives CSVPGQGYEQYF.

The chain is built from TRBV29-1 and TRBJ2-7; D gene ambiguous. The CDR3 loop spans 12 amino acids. The germline gives CDR1 SQVTM, CDR2 ANQGSEA. V lost 5 bases, J lost 3 bases, and 11 bases lay in between. This CDR3 reads CSVSDMHYEQYF. The DNA for the CDR3 is TGCAGCGTTTCTGACATGCACTACGAGCAGTACTTC.